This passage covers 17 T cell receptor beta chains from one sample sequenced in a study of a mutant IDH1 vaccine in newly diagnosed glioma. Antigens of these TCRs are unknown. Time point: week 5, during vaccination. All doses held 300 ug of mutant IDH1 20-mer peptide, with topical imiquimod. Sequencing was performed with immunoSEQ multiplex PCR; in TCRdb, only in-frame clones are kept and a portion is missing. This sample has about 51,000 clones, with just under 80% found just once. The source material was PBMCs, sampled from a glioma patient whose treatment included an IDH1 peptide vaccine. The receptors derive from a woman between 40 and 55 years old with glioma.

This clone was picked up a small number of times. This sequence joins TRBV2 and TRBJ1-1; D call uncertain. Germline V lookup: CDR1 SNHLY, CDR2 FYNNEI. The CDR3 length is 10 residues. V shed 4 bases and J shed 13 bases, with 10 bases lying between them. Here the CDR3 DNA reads TGTGCCAGCAGTGCAGCGAAGGGTTTCTTT. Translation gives CASSAAKGFF.

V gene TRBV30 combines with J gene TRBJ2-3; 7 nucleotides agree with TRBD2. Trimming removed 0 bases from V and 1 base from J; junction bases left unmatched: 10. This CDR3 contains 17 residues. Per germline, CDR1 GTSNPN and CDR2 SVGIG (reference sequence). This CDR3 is CAWSVERGPGGTDTQYF. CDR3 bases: TGTGCCTGGAGTGTGGAGCGGGGACCCGGGGGCACAGATACGCAGTATTTT.

CDR3 sequence reads: CASSLVLEDTQYF. The CDR3 nucleotides are TGTGCCAGCAGCTTAGTACTGGAGGATACGCAGTATTTT. This sequence joins TRBV7-6 and TRBJ2-3; D call uncertain. The germline V and J ends were trimmed by 1 base and 6 bases, with 8 bases remaining between them. Germline V gene sequence: CDR1 SGHVS, CDR2 FNYEAQ. The CDR3 spans 13 residues.

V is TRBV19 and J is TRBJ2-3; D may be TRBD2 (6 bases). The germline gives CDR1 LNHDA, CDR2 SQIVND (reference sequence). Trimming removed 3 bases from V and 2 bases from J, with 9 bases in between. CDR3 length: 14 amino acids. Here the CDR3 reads CASSMGRDTDTQYF. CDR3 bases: TGTGCCAGTAGTATGGGGCGGGACACAGATACGCAGTATTTT.

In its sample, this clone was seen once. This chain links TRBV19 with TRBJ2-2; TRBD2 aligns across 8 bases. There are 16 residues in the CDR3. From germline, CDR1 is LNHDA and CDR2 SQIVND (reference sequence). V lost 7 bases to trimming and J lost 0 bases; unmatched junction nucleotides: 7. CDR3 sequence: CASTVTSGTNTGELFF. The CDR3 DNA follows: TGTGCCAGTACCGTAACTAGCGGCACGAACACCGGGGAGCTGTTTTTT.

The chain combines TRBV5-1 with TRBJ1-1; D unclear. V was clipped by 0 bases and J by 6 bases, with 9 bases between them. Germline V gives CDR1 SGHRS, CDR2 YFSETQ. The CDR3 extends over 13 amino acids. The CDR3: CASSLGYSPEAFF. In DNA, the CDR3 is TGCGCCAGCAGCTTGGGGTACAGTCCTGAAGCTTTCTTT.

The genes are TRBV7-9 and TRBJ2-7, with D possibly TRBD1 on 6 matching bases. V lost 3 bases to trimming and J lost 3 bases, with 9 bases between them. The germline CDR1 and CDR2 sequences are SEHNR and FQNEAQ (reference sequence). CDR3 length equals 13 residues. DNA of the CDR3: TGTGCCAGCAGCTTCCAGGGGCTCTACGAGCAGTACTTC. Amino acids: CASSFQGLYEQYF.

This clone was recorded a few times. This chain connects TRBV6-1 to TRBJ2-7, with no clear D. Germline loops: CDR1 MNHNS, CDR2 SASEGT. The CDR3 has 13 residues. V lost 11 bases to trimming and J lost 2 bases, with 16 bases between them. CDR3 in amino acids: CAATDSSPYEQYF. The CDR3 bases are TGTGCCGCAACAGATTCAAGTCCCTACGAGCAGTACTTC.

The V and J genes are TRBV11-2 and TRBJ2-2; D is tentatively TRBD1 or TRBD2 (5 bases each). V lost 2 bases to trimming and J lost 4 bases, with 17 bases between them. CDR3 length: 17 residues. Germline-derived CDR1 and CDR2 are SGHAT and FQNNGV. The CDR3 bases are TGTGCCAGCAGCTTACTCCGGGGCGAGCACGGCACCGGGGAGCTGTTTTTT. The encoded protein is CASSLLRGEHGTGELFF.

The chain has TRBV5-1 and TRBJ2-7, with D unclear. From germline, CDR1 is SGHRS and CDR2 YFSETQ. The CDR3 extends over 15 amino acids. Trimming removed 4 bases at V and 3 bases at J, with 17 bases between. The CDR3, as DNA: TGCGCCAGCAGCCAAGCAGCCATAGGCGGCTACGAGCAGTACTTC. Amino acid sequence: CASSQAAIGGYEQYF.

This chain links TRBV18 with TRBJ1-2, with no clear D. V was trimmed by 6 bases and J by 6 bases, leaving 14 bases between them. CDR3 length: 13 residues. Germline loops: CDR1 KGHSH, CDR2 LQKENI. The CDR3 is CASSPIPRDGYTF. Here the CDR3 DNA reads TGTGCCAGCTCCCCGATCCCCAGAGATGGCTACACCTTC.

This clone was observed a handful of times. DNA for the CDR3: TGTGCCAGCAGTTTAGCGGGGGGATACTACAATGAGCAGTTCTTC. Protein sequence: CASSLAGGYYNEQFF. The V gene is TRBV6-5, the J gene TRBJ2-1; 10 nucleotides agree with TRBD2. Per germline, CDR1 MNHEY and CDR2 SVGAGI. With 4 bases clipped from V and 3 bases from J, the junction kept 3 bases outside the gene matches. This CDR3 spans 15 amino acids.

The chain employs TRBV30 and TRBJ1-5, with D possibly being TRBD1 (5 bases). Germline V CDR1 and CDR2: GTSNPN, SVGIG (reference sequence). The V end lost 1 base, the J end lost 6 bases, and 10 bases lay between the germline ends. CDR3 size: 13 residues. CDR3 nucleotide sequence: TGTGCCTGGAGTGGGGGGTTTAGTCAGCCCCAGCATTTT. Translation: CAWSGGFSQPQHF. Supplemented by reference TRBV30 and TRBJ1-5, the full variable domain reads SQTIHQWPATLVQPVGSPLSLECTVEGTSNPNLYWYRQAAGRGLQLLFYSVGIGQISSEVPQNLSASRPQDRQFILSSKKLLLSDSGFYLCAWSGGFSQPQHFGDGTRLSIL.

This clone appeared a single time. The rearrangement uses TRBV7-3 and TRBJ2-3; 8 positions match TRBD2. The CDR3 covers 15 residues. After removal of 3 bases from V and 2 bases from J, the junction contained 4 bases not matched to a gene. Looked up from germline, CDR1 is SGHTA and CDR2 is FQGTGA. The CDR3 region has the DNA TGTGCCAGCAGCTTCTTAGCGGGGCTCACAGATACGCAGTATTTT. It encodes CASSFLAGLTDTQYF.

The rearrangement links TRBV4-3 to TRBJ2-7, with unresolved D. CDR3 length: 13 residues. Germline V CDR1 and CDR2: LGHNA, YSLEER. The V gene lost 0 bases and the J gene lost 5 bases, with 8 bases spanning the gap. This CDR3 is CASSQDSWDEQYF. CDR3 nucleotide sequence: TGCGCCAGCAGCCAAGATTCATGGGACGAGCAGTACTTC.

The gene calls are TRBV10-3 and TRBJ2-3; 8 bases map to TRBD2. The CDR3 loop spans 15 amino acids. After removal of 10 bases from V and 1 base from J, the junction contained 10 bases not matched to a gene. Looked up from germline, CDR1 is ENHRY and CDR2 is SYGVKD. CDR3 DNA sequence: TGTGCCACCACTCCGGGGGGGCCCCGCACAGATACGCAGTATTTT. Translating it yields CATTPGGPRTDTQYF.

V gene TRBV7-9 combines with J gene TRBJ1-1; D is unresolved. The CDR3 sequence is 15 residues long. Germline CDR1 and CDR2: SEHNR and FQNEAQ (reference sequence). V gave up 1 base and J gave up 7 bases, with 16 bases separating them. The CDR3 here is CASSLEGMWVSEAFF. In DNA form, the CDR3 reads TGTGCCAGCAGCTTAGAAGGGATGTGGGTGAGTGAAGCTTTCTTT.